The T cell receptor (beta chain) described here comes from a study of Ad26.COV2.S vaccination and SARS-CoV-2 variants. The table came from immunoSEQ multiplex PCR; TCRdb's copy has only in-frame clones and leaves some out. The sample holds around 300,000 clones, approximately 87% seen once. Treatment of the sample: around 19 received Ad26.COV2.S at low or high dose, single or two shots; roughly five received placebo; per-sample allocation not given. After the first vaccine or placebo injection, samples were drawn on day 63. Recruitment in Boston yielded a donor of adult age, 18-55 years. The CDR3 loop spans 14 amino acids. Germline loops: CDR1 SEHNR, CDR2 FQNEAQ (reference sequence). V was trimmed by 2 bases and J by 4 bases, leaving 9 bases between them.

This receptor was obtained from a person between 18 and 59 years old who received the Ad26.COV2.S COVID-19 vaccine or a placebo. The sample here was peripheral blood, taken in a trial of Ad26.COV2.S vaccine versus placebo. The chain has TRBV7-9 and TRBJ1-5; unclear D gene. In DNA form, the CDR3 reads TGTGCCAGCAGCTTAACGCCGCCGAATCAGCCCCAGCATTTT. Amino acid sequence: CASSLTPPNQPQHF.